This TCR beta chain was documented in a study of PD-L1 blockade in urothelial cancer. Profiling relied on immunoSEQ multiplex PCR, and the TCRdb table lists in-frame clones only, not all of them. The sample includes tens of thousands of clones, under 85% of them seen just once. This clone was recorded once. Trimming removed 5 bases from V and 5 bases from J; junction bases left unmatched: 8. CDR3 length: 16 amino acids. Germline CDR1 reads SGHAT; CDR2 reads FQNNGV. Indicated time point: peripheral blood 6 weeks after treatment start. This sequence originates from a man aged 50-60 years with urothelial cancer. The chain is built from TRBV11-2 and TRBJ2-7; 14 nucleotides line up with TRBD2. Material: PBMCs, obtained around atezolizumab (anti-PD-L1) treatment. The CDR3 bases are TGTGCCAGCAGCCTGGGGACTAGCGGGAGTCTTCACGAGCAGTACTTC. Protein sequence: CASSLGTSGSLHEQYF.